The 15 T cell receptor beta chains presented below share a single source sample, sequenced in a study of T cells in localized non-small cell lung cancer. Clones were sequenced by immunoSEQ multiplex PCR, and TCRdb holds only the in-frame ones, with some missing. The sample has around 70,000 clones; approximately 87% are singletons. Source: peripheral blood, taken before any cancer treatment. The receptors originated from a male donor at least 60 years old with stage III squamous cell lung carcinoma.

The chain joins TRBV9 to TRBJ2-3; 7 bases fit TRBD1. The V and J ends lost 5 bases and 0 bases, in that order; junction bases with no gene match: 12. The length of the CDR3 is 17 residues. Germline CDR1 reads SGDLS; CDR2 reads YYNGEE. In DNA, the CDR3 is TGTGCCAGCAGTGGACTTGGACAGGACCCTAGCACAGATACGCAGTATTTT. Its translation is CASSGLGQDPSTDTQYF.

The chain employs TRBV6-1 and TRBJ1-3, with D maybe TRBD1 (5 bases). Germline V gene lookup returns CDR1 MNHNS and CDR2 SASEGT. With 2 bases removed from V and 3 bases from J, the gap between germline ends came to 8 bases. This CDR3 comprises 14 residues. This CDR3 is CASSESGRGNTIYF. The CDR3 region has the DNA TGTGCCAGCAGTGAATCAGGGCGTGGAAACACCATATATTTT.

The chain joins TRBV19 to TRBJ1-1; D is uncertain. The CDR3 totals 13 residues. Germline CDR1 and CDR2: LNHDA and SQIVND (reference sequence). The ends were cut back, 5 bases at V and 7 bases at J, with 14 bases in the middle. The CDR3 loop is CASSQTQEFEAFF. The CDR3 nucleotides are TGTGCCAGTAGTCAAACCCAGGAGTTTGAAGCTTTCTTT.

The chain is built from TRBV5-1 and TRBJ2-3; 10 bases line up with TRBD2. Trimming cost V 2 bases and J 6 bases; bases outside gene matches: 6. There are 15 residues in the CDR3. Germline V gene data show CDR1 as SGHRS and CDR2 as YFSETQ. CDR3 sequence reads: CASSFGSGGADTQYF. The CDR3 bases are TGCGCCAGCAGCTTTGGAAGCGGGGGGGCGGATACGCAGTATTTT.

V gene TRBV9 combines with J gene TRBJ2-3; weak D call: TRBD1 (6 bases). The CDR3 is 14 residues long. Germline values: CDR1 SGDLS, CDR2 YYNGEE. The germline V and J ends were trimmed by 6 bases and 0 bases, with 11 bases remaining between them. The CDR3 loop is CASTRDTSTDTQYF. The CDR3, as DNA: TGTGCCAGCACCCGGGACACAAGCACAGATACGCAGTATTTT.

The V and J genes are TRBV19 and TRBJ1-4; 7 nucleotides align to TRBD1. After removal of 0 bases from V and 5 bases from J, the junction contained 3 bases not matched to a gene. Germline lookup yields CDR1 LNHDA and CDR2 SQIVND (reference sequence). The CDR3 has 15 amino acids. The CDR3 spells CASSIEGQRNEKLFF. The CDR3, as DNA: TGTGCCAGTAGTATAGAGGGACAGAGGAATGAAAAACTGTTTTTT.

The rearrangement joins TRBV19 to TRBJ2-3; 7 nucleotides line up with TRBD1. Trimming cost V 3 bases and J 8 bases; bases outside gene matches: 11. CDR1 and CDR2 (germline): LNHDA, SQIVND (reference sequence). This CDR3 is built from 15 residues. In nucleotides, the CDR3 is TGTGCCAGTAGTATCTGGACTCAGCCAGGGGGTACGCAGTATTTT. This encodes CASSIWTQPGGTQYF.

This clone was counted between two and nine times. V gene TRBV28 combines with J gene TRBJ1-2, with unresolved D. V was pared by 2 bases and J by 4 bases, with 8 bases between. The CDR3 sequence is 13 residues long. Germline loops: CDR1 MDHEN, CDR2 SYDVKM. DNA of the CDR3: TGTGCCAGCAGTTTAACTACCTCCTATGGCTACACCTTC. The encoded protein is CASSLTTSYGYTF.

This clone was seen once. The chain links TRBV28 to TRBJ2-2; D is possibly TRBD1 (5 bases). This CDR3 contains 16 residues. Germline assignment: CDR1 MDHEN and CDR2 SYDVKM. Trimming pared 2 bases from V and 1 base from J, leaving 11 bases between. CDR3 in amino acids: CASSLQGGGNTGELFF. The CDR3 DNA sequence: TGTGCCAGCAGTTTACAGGGCGGTGGGAACACCGGGGAGCTGTTTTTT. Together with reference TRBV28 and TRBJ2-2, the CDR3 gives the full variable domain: DVKVTQSSRYLVKRTGEKVFLECVQDMDHENMFWYRQDPGLGLRLIYFSYDVKMKEKGDIPEGYSVSREKKERFSLILESASTNQTSMYLCASSLQGGGNTGELFFGEGSRLTVL.

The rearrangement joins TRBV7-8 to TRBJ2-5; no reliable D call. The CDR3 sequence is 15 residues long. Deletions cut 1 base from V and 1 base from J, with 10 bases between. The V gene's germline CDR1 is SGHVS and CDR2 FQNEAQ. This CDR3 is CASSLVVRFQETQYF. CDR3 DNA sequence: TGTGCCAGCAGCTTAGTCGTCCGATTCCAAGAGACCCAGTACTTC.

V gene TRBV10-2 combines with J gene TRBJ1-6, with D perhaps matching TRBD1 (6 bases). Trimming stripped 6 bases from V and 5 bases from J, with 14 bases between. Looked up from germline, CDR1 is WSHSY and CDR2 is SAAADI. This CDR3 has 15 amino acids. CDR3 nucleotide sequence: TGCGCCAGCAGGGGTCCGGGACAAAATAATTCACCCCTCCACTTT. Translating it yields CASRGPGQNNSPLHF.

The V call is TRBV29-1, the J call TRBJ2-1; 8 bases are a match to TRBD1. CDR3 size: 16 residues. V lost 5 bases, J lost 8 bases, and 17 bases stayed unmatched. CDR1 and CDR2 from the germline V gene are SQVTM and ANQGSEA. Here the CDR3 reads CSVQMRRDRIGHEQFF. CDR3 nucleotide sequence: TGCAGCGTTCAAATGCGTAGGGACAGGATAGGCCATGAGCAGTTCTTC.

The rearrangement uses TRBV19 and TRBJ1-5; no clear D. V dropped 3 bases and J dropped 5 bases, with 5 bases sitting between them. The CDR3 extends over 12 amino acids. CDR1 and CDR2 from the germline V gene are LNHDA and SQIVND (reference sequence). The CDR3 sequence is CASSMRYQPQHF. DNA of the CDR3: TGTGCCAGTAGTATGCGGTATCAGCCCCAGCATTTT. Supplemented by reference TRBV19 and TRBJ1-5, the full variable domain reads DGGITQSPKYLFRKEGQNVTLSCEQNLNHDAMYWYRQDPGQGLRLIYYSQIVNDFQKGDIAEGYSVSREKKESFPLTVTSAQKNPTAFYLCASSMRYQPQHFGDGTRLSIL.

Here the CDR3 reads CASSTIGTGITYEQYF. CDR3 nucleotides: TGTGCCAGTAGTACTATAGGGACGGGCATTACCTACGAGCAGTACTTC. The J gene is TRBJ2-7, the V gene TRBV19; either TRBD1 or TRBD2 may fit D (5 bases each). The CDR3 has 16 residues. Trimming took 4 bases from V and 2 from J, leaving 18 bases between them. Per germline, CDR1 LNHDA and CDR2 SQIVND (reference sequence).

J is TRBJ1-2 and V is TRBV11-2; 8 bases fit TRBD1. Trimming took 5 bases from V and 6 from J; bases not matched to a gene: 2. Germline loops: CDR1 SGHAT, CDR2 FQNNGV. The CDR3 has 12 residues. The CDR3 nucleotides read TGTGCCAGCAGCGCACAGGGGGATGGCTACACCTTC. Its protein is CASSAQGDGYTF.